This entry lists 9 T cell receptor beta chains sequenced from one sample in a study of identical twins. TCRdb ran MiXCR on the 5' RACE reads and lists one entry per CDR3 protein. This sample has 700,000 to 950,000 distinct CDR3 sequences; about 12% occur once, and the top ten carry roughly 1.5%. This sample was shared with a second study, whose subject was yellow fever vaccine responses in identical twins.

Sequences were obtained from PBMCs. Every receptor here comes from a woman under 30 in good health.

This clonotype was seen at least ten times. The chain links TRBV3-1 to TRBJ2-1; D may be TRBD2 (5 bases). The germline gives CDR1 LGHDT, CDR2 YNNKEL (reference sequence). The V and J ends lost 2 bases and 7 bases respectively, with 6 bases between them. The CDR3 has 12 residues. CDR3 nucleotide sequence: TGTGCCAGCAGCCAAAGAGGGAATGAGCAGTTCTTC. Protein: CASSQRGNEQFF.

The chain has TRBV11-1 and TRBJ2-5; 8 bases align to TRBD1. There are 21 residues in the CDR3. The germline V gene encodes CDR1 SGHAT and CDR2 FQDESV (reference sequence). The V and J ends lost 5 bases and 5 bases, in that order; junction bases with no gene match: 28. The CDR3 is CASSHPFPRGRGAEFAETQYF. The CDR3 DNA follows: TGTGCCAGCAGCCATCCCTTCCCCAGGGGGCGTGGGGCCGAATTCGCGGAGACCCAGTACTTC.

V and J are TRBV24-1 and TRBJ2-7, with D maybe TRBD1 (6 bases). The CDR3 runs 14 residues. Trimming took 3 bases from V and 2 from J, leaving 10 bases between them. Germline CDR1 KGHDR, CDR2 SFDVKD. CDR3 sequence (DNA): TGTGCCACCAGTGATGAGGGACACACCTACGAGCAGTACGTC. Amino acids: CATSDEGHTYEQYV.

V usage is TRBV5-1 and J usage is TRBJ2-1, with TRBD2 as a possible D gene (5 bases). The CDR3 is made up of 16 amino acids. Trimming shortened V by 1 base and J by 6 bases, and 17 bases separated the two germline ends. CDR1 is SGHRS, CDR2 YFSETQ, per germline. CDR3 loop: CASSLSASIGFNEQFF. As DNA, the CDR3 is TGCGCCAGCAGCTTGTCCGCTAGCATTGGGTTCAATGAGCAGTTCTTC.

V and J are TRBV6-1 and TRBJ1-2; tentative D call: TRBD1 (6 bases). Trimming cost V 5 bases and J 4 bases, with 17 bases left between them. The CDR3 extends over 15 amino acids. Germline assignment: CDR1 MNHNS and CDR2 SASEGT. The CDR3 protein is CASSIRDTKLYGYTF. CDR3 nucleotides: TGTGCCAGCAGTATCCGGGACACGAAGCTCTATGGCTACACCTTC.

In its sample, this clonotype was seen once. The germline gene is not matched at one end of the junction; a read error may be the cause. The chain links TRBV5-1 to TRBJ2-7; no definite D call. The CDR3 covers 13 residues. Germline V gene lookup returns CDR1 SGHRS and CDR2 YFSETQ. The DNA of the CDR3 is TGCGCCAGCAACTTGGTGGCAGACTACGAGCAGTACTTC. Its protein is CASNLVADYEQYF.

This clonotype was counted only a few times. This chain connects TRBV5-1 to TRBJ2-1; 11 positions agree with TRBD2. This CDR3 is built from 16 residues. The trim removed 4 bases at V and 1 base at J, leaving 4 bases unmatched. Germline lookup yields CDR1 SGHRS and CDR2 YFSETQ. The CDR3 reads CASSISGRGSYNEQFF. The DNA of the CDR3 is TGCGCCAGCAGCATTAGCGGGAGGGGGTCCTACAATGAGCAGTTCTTC.

The V call is TRBV6-1, the J call TRBJ1-4; maybe TRBD1 (5 bases). The CDR3 has 18 residues. From germline, CDR1 is MNHNS and CDR2 SASEGT. Deletions cut 0 bases from V and 0 bases from J, with 14 bases between. The CDR3 nucleotides are TGTGCCAGCAGTGAAGCATGGGGGGAGGTCGCAACTAATGAAAAACTGTTTTTT. It translates to CASSEAWGEVATNEKLFF.

Only a few counts were recorded for this clonotype. V is TRBV10-3 and J is TRBJ2-1, with a tentative D call TRBD2 (6 bases). The CDR3 totals 14 residues. The germline V gene has CDR1 ENHRY and CDR2 SYGVKD. The germline V and J ends were trimmed by 9 bases and 8 bases, with 20 bases remaining between them. The DNA of the CDR3 is TGTGCCATAACGAAGACTAGGACTAAGGATGAGCAGTTCTTC. It yields the protein CAITKTRTKDEQFF.